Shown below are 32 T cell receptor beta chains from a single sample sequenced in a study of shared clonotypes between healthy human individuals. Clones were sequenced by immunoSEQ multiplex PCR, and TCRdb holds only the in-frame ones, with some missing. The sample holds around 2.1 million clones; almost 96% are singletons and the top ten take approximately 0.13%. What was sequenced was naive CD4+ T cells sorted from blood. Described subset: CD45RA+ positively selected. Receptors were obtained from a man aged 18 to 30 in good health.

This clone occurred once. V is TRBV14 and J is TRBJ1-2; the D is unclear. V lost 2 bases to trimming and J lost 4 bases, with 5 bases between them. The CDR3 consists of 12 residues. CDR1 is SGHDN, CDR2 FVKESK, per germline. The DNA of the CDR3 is TGTGCCAGCAGCCAATGGGTCTATGGCTACACCTTC. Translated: CASSQWVYGYTF.

The chain's CDR3 is CASTEGGSSYEQYF. The CDR3 nucleotides read TGTGCCAGCACCGAAGGGGGTAGCTCCTACGAGCAGTACTTC. The J gene is TRBJ2-7, the V gene TRBV6-5; maybe TRBD1 (6 bases). The V gene lost 7 bases and the J gene lost 0 bases, with 13 bases spanning the gap. Per germline, CDR1 MNHEY and CDR2 SVGAGI. There are 14 residues in the CDR3.

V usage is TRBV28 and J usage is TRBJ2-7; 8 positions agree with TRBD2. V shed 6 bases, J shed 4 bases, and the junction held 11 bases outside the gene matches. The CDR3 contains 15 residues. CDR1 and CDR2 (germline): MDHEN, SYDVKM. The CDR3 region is CASRGGTSGLYEQYF. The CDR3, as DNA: TGTGCCAGCAGGGGAGGCACTAGCGGATTATACGAGCAGTACTTC.

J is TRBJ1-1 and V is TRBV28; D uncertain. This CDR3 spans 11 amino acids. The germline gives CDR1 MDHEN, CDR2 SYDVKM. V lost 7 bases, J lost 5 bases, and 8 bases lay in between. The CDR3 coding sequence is TGTGCCAGCACCCGGTTTACTGAAGCTTTCTTT. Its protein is CASTRFTEAFF.

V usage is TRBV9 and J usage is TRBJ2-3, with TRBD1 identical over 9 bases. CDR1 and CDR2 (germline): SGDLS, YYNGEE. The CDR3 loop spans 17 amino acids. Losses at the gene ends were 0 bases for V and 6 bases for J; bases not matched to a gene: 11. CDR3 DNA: TGTGCCAGCAGCGTAGAAAACGGCCGCGGGACAGGGGATACGCAGTATTTT. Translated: CASSVENGRGTGDTQYF.

Here the CDR3 reads CASSMGWNTEAFF. CDR3 DNA: TGTGCCAGTAGTATGGGATGGAACACTGAAGCTTTCTTT. This chain connects TRBV19 to TRBJ1-1; D is unclear. Per the germline V gene, CDR1 is LNHDA and CDR2 is SQIVND (reference sequence). The CDR3 covers 13 residues. Between the trimmed V and J ends, which lost 3 bases and 1 base, there was a span of 6 bases.

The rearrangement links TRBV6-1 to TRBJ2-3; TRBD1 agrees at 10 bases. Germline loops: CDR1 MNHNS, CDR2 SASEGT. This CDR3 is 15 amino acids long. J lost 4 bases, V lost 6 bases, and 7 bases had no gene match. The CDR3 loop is CASSFWTGGSDTQYF. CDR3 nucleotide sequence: TGTGCCAGCAGCTTCTGGACAGGGGGTTCAGATACGCAGTATTTT.

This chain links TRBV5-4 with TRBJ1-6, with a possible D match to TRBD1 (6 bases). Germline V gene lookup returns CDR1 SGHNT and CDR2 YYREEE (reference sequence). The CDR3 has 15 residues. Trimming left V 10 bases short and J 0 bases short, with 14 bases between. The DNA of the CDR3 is TGTGCCTTTCGACAGGAGAGCTCCTATAATTCACCCCTCCACTTT. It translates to CAFRQESSYNSPLHF.

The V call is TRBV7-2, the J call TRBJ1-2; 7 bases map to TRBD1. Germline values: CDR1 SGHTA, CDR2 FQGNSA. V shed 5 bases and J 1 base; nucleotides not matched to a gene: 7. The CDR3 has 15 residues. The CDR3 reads CASSPTGTVNYGYTF. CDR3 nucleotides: TGTGCCAGCAGCCCAACCGGGACAGTTAACTATGGCTACACCTTC.

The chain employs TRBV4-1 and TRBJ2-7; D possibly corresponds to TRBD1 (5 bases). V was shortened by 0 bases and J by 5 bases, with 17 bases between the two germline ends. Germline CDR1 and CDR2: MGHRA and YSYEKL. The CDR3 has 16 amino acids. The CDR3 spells CASSQDSRVNVHEQYF. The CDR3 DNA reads TGCGCCAGCAGCCAAGATAGCAGGGTTAACGTCCACGAGCAGTACTTC.

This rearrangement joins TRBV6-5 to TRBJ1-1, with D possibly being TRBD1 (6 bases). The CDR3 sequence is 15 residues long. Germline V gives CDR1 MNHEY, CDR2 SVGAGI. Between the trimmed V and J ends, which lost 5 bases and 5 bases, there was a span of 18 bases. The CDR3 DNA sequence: TGTGCCAGCAGTCCGAGGGGGGGGTTCTGGACTGAAGCTTTCTTT. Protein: CASSPRGGFWTEAFF.

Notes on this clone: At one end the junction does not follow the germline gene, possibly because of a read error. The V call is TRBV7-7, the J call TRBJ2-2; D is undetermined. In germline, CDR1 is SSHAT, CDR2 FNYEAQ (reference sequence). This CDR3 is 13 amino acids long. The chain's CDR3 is CASSREATGELFF. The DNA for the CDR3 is TGTGCTAGCAGCCGAGAAGCAACTGGGGAGCTGTTTTTT.

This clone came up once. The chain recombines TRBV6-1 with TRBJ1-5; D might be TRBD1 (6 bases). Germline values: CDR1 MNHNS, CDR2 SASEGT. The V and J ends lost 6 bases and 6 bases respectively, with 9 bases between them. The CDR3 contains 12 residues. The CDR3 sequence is CASRTGSQPQHF. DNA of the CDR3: TGTGCCAGCAGAACAGGGAGTCAGCCCCAGCATTTT.

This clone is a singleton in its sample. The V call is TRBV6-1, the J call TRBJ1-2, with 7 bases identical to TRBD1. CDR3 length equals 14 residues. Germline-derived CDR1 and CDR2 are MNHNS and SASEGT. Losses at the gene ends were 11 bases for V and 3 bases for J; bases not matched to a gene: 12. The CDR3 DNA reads TGTGCCGTAAGGACAGGACCGAATTACTATGGCTACACCTTC. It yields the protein CAVRTGPNYYGYTF.

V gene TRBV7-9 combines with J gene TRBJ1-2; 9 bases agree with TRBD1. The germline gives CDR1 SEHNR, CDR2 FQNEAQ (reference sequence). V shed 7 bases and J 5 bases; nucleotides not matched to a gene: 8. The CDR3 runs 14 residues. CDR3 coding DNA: TGTGCCAGCACCAAAACAGGGGGCGTTTATGGCTACACCTTC. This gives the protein CASTKTGGVYGYTF.

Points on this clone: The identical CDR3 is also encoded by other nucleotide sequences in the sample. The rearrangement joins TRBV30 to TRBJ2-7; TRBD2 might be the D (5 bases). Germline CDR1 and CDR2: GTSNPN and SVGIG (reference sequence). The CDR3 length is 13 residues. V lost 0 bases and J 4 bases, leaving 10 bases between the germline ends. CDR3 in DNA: TGTGCCTGGAGTGTAGGGCGAGGGTACGAGCAGTACTTC. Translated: CAWSVGRGYEQYF.

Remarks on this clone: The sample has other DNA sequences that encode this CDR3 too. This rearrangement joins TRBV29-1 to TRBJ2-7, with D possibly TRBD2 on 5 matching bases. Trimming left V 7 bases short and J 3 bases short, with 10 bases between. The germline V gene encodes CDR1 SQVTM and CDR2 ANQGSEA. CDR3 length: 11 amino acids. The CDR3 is CSAGLSYEQYF. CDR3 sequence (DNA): TGCAGCGCCGGACTGAGCTACGAGCAGTACTTC.

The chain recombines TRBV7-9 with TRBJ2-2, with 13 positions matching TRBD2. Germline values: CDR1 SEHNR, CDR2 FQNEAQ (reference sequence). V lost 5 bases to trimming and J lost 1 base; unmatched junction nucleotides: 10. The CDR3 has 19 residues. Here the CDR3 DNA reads TGTGCCAGCAGCCCTGTGGGCGGACTAGCGGGAGTGAACACCGGGGAGCTGTTTTTT. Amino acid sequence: CASSPVGGLAGVNTGELFF. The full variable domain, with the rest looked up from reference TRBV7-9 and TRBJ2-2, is DTGVSQNPRHKITKRGQNVTFRCDPISEHNRLYWYRQTLGQGPEFLTYFQNEAQLEKSRLLSDRFSAERPKGSFSTLEIQRTEQGDSAMYLCASSPVGGLAGVNTGELFFGEGSRLTVL.

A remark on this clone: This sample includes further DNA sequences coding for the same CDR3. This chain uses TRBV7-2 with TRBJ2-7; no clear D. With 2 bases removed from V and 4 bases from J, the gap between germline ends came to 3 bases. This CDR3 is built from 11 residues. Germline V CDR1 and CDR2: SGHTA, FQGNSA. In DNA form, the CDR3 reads TGTGCCAGCAGCTTATATTACGAGCAGTACTTC. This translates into CASSLYYEQYF.

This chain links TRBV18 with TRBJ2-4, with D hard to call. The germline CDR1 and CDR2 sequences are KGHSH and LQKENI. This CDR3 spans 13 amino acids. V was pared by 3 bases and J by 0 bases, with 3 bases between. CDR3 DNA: TGTGCCAGCTCACCTGTAGCCAAAAACATTCAGTACTTC. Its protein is CASSPVAKNIQYF. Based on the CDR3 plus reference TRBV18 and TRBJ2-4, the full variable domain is NAGVMQNPRHLVRRRGQEARLRCSPMKGHSHVYWYRQLPEEGLKFMVYLQKENIIDESGMPKERFSAEFPKEGPSILRIQQVVRGDSAAYFCASSPVAKNIQYFGAGTRLSVL.

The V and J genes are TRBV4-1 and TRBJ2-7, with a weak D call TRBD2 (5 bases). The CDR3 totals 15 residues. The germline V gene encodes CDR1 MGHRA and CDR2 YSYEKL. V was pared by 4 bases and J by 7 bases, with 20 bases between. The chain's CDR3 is CASSPLQSGGGEQYF. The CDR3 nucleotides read TGCGCCAGCAGCCCCCTACAGTCTGGAGGTGGGGAGCAGTACTTC.

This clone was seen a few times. CDR3 sequence: CASSQPGTGGYDNEQFF. CDR3 bases: TGTGCCAGCAGTCAACCCGGGACAGGAGGCTACGACAATGAGCAGTTCTTC. The V call is TRBV25-1, the J call TRBJ2-1; 8 nucleotides agree with TRBD1. Trimming took 5 bases from V and 5 from J; bases not matched to a gene: 14. Per the germline V gene, CDR1 is MGHDK and CDR2 is SYGVNS. This CDR3 is 17 amino acids long. The full variable domain, rest sourced from reference TRBV25-1 and TRBJ2-1, is EADIYQTPRYLVIGTGKKITLECSQTMGHDKMYWYQQDPGMELHLIHYSYGVNSTEKGDLSSESTVSRIRTEHFPLTLESARPSHTSQYLCASSQPGTGGYDNEQFFGPGTRLTVL.

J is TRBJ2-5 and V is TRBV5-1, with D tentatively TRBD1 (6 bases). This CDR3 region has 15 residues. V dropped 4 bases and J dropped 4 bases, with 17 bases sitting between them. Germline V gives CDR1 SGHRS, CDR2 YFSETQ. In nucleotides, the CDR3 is TGCGCCAGCAGCACTACGACAGGTCTGCGAGAGACCCAGTACTTC. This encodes CASSTTTGLRETQYF.

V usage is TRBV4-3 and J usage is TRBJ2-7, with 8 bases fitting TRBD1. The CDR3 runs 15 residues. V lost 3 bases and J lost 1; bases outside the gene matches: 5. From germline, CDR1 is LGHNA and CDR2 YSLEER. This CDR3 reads CASSQGQVGSYEQYF. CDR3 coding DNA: TGCGCCAGCAGCCAGGGACAGGTCGGTTCCTACGAGCAGTACTTC.

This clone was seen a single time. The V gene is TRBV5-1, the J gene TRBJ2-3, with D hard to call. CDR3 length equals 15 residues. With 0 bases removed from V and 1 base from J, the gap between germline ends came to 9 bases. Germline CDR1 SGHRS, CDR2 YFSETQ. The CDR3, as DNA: TGCGCCAGCAGCTTGGGCCTACTGGGCACAGATACGCAGTATTTT. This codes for CASSLGLLGTDTQYF.

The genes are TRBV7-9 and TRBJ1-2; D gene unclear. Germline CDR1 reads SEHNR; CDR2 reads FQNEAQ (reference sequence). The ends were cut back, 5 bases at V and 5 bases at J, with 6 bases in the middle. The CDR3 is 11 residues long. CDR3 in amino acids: CASSQSYGYTF. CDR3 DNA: TGTGCCAGCAGCCAGAGTTATGGCTACACCTTC.

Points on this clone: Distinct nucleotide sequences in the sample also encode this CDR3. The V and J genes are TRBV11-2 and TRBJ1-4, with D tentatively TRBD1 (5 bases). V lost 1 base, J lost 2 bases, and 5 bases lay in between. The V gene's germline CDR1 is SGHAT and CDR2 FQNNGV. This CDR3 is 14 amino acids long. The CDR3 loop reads CASSLGGTNEKLFF. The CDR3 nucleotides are TGTGCCAGCAGCTTAGGGGGGACTAATGAAAAACTGTTTTTT.

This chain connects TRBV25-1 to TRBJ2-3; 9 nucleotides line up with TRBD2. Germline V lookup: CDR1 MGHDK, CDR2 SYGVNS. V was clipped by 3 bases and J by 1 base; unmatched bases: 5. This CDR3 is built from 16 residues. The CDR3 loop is CASSDISGRGTDTQYF. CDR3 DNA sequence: TGTGCCAGCAGTGACATTAGCGGGAGAGGCACAGATACGCAGTATTTT.

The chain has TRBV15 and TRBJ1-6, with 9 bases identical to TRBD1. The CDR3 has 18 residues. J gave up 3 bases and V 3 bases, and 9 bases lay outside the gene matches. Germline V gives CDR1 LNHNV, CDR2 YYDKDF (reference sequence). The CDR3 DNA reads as TGTGCCACCAGCAGGCGCTCCGGGACAGGGCTCTATAATTCACCCCTCCACTTT. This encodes CATSRRSGTGLYNSPLHF.

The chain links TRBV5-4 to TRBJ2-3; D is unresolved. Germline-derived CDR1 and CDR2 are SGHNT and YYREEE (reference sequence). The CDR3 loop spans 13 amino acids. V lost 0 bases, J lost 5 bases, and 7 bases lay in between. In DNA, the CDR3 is TGTGCCAGCAGCTTGGCAGACAAAGATACGCAGTATTTT. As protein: CASSLADKDTQYF. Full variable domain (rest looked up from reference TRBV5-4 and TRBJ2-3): ETGVTQSPTHLIKTRGQQVTLRCSSQSGHNTVSWYQQALGQGPQFIFQYYREEENGRGNFPPRFSGLQFPNYSSELNVNALELDDSALYLCASSLADKDTQYFGPGTRLTVL.

The CDR3 protein is CASSPEGGGGANVLTF. Here the CDR3 DNA reads TGCGCCAGCAGCCCCGAAGGCGGGGGTGGGGCCAACGTCCTGACTTTC. This chain joins TRBV4-3 and TRBJ2-6; 7 nucleotides align to TRBD2. The CDR3 is 16 residues long. J lost 3 bases, V lost 4 bases, and 6 bases had no gene match. CDR1 and CDR2 (germline): LGHNA, YSLEER.

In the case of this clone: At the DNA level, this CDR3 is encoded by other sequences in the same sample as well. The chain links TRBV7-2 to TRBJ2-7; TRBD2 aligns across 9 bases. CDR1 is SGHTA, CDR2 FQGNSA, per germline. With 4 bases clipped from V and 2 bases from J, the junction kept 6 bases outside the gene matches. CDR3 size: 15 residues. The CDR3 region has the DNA TGTGCCAGCAGCTCCCCCGCTAGCGGGACCTACGAGCAGTACTTC. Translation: CASSSPASGTYEQYF.